The 25 T cell receptor beta chains reported below all come from one sample, sequenced in a study of cytomegalovirus exposure and HLA in healthy donors. The PCR made use of 60 Vbeta and 13 Jbeta primers. Repertoires were generated with immunoSEQ multiplex PCR, while TCRdb's copy carries only in-frame clones and drops some. The table shows about 52,000 clones, with 72% occurring only once. Sequenced: PBMCs. Receptors were obtained from a woman aged 45-65 years in good health and CMV-seronegative.

In its sample, this clone was seen a few times. The chain combines TRBV11-2 with TRBJ1-3, with 7 bases aligning to TRBD1. The germline CDR1 and CDR2 sequences are SGHAT and FQNNGV. The CDR3 is 13 amino acids. The trim removed 6 bases at V and 1 base at J, leaving 0 bases unmatched. In DNA form, the CDR3 reads TGTGCCAGCAGGACAGGGTCTGGAAACACCATATATTTT. As protein: CASRTGSGNTIYF.

The chain has TRBV6-5 and TRBJ1-1, with TRBD1 identical over 7 bases. Germline values: CDR1 MNHEY, CDR2 SVGAGI. This CDR3 is 14 amino acids long. V trimming: 6 bases; J trimming: 4 bases; junction bases outside the gene matches: 8. CDR3 sequence reads: CASRGLQGRTEAFF. The CDR3 bases are TGTGCCAGCAGGGGTTTACAGGGGCGCACTGAAGCTTTCTTT.

J is TRBJ2-7 and V is TRBV19; D remains ambiguous. Germline CDR1 LNHDA, CDR2 SQIVND (reference sequence). The V end was cut by 3 bases, the J end by 6 bases, with 12 bases between. This CDR3 contains 13 residues. As DNA, the CDR3 is TGTGCCAGTAGTATTTCAACCAGGCTCGAGCAGTACTTC. Protein product: CASSISTRLEQYF. Using reference TRBV19 and TRBJ2-7 for the parts outside the CDR3, the full variable domain is DGGITQSPKYLFRKEGQNVTLSCEQNLNHDAMYWYRQDPGQGLRLIYYSQIVNDFQKGDIAEGYSVSREKKESFPLTVTSAQKNPTAFYLCASSISTRLEQYFGPGTRLTVT.

The chain recombines TRBV28 with TRBJ1-1; 9 bases agree with TRBD1. The CDR3 length is 15 residues. Germline V gene lookup returns CDR1 MDHEN and CDR2 SYDVKM. J lost 2 bases, V lost 8 bases, and 9 bases had no gene match. DNA for the CDR3: TGTGCCAGCTTGGATTGGGGACAGGGAAACACTGAAGCTTTCTTT. Protein product: CASLDWGQGNTEAFF.

The rearrangement uses TRBV15 and TRBJ1-2; the D is unclear. Trimming took 1 base from V and 8 from J, leaving 11 bases between them. The CDR3 totals 13 residues. The V gene's germline CDR1 is LNHNV and CDR2 YYDKDF (reference sequence). The CDR3 bases are TGTGCCACCAGCAGAGGAGGGAGAGGGGGCTACACCTTC. Translation gives CATSRGGRGGYTF.

The chain has TRBV5-4 and TRBJ1-4, with unresolved D. V gave up 3 bases and J gave up 7 bases, with 13 bases separating them. The CDR3 runs to 14 residues. Germline V CDR1 and CDR2: SGHNT, YYREEE (reference sequence). This CDR3 is CASSSQAVGEKLFF. CDR3 nucleotide sequence: TGTGCCAGCAGCTCTCAGGCCGTGGGTGAAAAACTGTTTTTT.

V gene TRBV5-1 combines with J gene TRBJ2-1; TRBD1 agrees at 7 bases. This CDR3 comprises 14 residues. From germline, CDR1 is SGHRS and CDR2 YFSETQ. The trim removed 4 bases at V and 9 bases at J, leaving 10 bases unmatched. The CDR3 here is CASSLGDSWGEQFF. Written as DNA, the CDR3 is TGCGCCAGCAGCCTGGGGGACAGTTGGGGTGAGCAGTTCTTC.

V is TRBV5-6 and J is TRBJ2-3; 7 nucleotides line up with TRBD1. J was trimmed by 3 bases and V by 4 bases; bases with no gene match: 11. This CDR3 is 16 amino acids long. Germline values: CDR1 SGHDT, CDR2 YYEEEE. As DNA, the CDR3 is TGTGCCAGCAGCCCCCCGGGGACAGTAGGAACAGATACGCAGTATTTT. Its translation is CASSPPGTVGTDTQYF.

V is TRBV5-4 and J is TRBJ1-1; 10 bases match TRBD1. The ends lost 3 bases at V and 4 bases at J; junction bases unmatched: 12. This CDR3 spans 17 amino acids. Per the germline V gene, CDR1 is SGHNT and CDR2 is YYREEE (reference sequence). The CDR3 sequence is CASSWKGTGEVSTEAFF. The CDR3 DNA sequence: TGTGCCAGCAGCTGGAAAGGGACAGGGGAGGTGAGCACTGAAGCTTTCTTT. The variable domain in full, completed from reference TRBV5-4 and TRBJ1-1, reads ETGVTQSPTHLIKTRGQQVTLRCSSQSGHNTVSWYQQALGQGPQFIFQYYREEENGRGNFPPRFSGLQFPNYSSELNVNALELDDSALYLCASSWKGTGEVSTEAFFGQGTRLTVV.

The chain is built from TRBV28 and TRBJ2-5; 13 nucleotides line up with TRBD2. CDR3 size: 18 residues. The germline CDR1 and CDR2 sequences are MDHEN and SYDVKM. V was clipped by 1 base and J by 5 bases; unmatched bases: 10. In DNA form, the CDR3 reads TGTGCCAGCAGTTTATCCCCCGGGACTAGCGGGATAAAGGAGACCCAGTACTTC. Encoded protein: CASSLSPGTSGIKETQYF.

On this clone: The junction differs from germline at one of its ends, possibly a read error. The V and J genes are TRBV6-1 and TRBJ2-2; D is ambiguous. Per the germline V gene, CDR1 is MNHNS and CDR2 is SASEGT. This CDR3 has 13 amino acids. CDR3 DNA sequence: TGTGCCAGCAGAACAGATCTCACCGGCGAGCTGTTTTTT. It is translated as CASRTDLTGELFF.

This clone was seen a handful of times. This chain uses TRBV2 with TRBJ1-4, with TRBD1 as a possible D gene (6 bases). Trimming stripped 8 bases from V and 9 bases from J, with 13 bases between. From germline, CDR1 is SNHLY and CDR2 FYNNEI. The length of the CDR3 is 12 residues. The CDR3 sequence is CASWDTNKKLFF. CDR3 sequence (DNA): TGTGCCAGCTGGGACACCAATAAAAAACTGTTTTTT.

There are a few counts of this clone. The rearrangement links TRBV10-2 to TRBJ1-1, with 7 bases identical to TRBD1. The trim removed 6 bases at V and 2 bases at J, leaving 3 bases unmatched. Germline CDR1 WSHSY, CDR2 SAAADI. This CDR3 contains 13 residues. Here the CDR3 DNA reads TGCGCCAGCAGCGACAGGGCCAACACTGAAGCTTTCTTT. Its translation is CASSDRANTEAFF.

This clone was seen a few times. The missing conserved phenylalanine or tryptophan at the end of this CDR3 makes a read error likely. The limits of the CDR3 on the DNA are not certain, so only TCRdb's listed CDR3 is given. Other DNA sequences in the same sample also yield this CDR3. The rearrangement links TRBV7-2 to TRBJ1-1; the D call TRBD1 from the table was never checked on the DNA. Germline CDR1 reads SGHTA; CDR2 reads FQGNSA. Ends included, the CDR3 has 17 residues. This CDR3 reads CASSLLAGMVGRGEAFV.

The chain carries TRBV10-1 and TRBJ2-5, with 8 bases fitting TRBD2. V shed 0 bases and J 4 bases; nucleotides not matched to a gene: 7. This CDR3 region has 16 residues. CDR1 and CDR2 (germline): WNHNN, SYGVQD (reference sequence). The CDR3 coding sequence is TGCGCCAGCAGTGAGTCCAAGGGCCTAGCGGGAGAGACCCAGTACTTC. This translates into CASSESKGLAGETQYF.

This clone appeared a few times. The rearrangement links TRBV6-5 to TRBJ1-6; D not certain. V was clipped by 8 bases and J by 0 bases, with 5 bases between them. CDR3 length equals 13 residues. CDR1 is MNHEY, CDR2 SVGAGI, per germline. In nucleotides, the CDR3 is TGTGCCAGCTCAAACTCCTATAATTCACCCCTCCACTTT. Its translation: CASSNSYNSPLHF.

The gene calls are TRBV27 and TRBJ1-2; D not resolved. The germline CDR1 and CDR2 sequences are MNHEY and SMNVEV (reference sequence). This CDR3 contains 15 residues. The V end was cut by 2 bases, the J end by 3 bases, with 13 bases between. CDR3 nucleotide sequence: TGTGCCAGCAGTTTAAGGCAAAACCGGGACTATGGCTACACCTTC. This translates into CASSLRQNRDYGYTF.

This clone was observed a few times. The chain carries TRBV6-5 and TRBJ2-1; 9 bases agree with TRBD1. CDR3 length: 16 residues. CDR1 is MNHEY, CDR2 SVGAGI, per germline. The V segment lost 0 bases and the J segment 4 bases; nucleotides outside the gene matches: 4. CDR3 in DNA: TGTGCCAGCAGTTACTCACGCGGGACAGGGTACAATGAGCAGTTCTTC. It yields the protein CASSYSRGTGYNEQFF.

This rearrangement joins TRBV5-1 to TRBJ2-1, with TRBD2 matching 11 bases. Per the germline V gene, CDR1 is SGHRS and CDR2 is YFSETQ. The CDR3 loop spans 15 amino acids. J lost 4 bases, V lost 4 bases, and 4 bases had no gene match. CDR3 protein: CASSTTSGAYNEQFF. The CDR3, as DNA: TGCGCCAGCAGCACGACTAGCGGGGCATACAATGAGCAGTTCTTC.

The rearrangement links TRBV5-1 to TRBJ2-1; 11 nucleotides agree with TRBD2. This CDR3 is 15 amino acids long. V gave up 1 base and J gave up 6 bases; unmatched junction bases: 3. Germline assignment: CDR1 SGHRS and CDR2 YFSETQ. The CDR3 loop is CASSLTSGSPNEQFF. DNA of the CDR3: TGCGCCAGCAGCTTGACTAGCGGGAGTCCCAATGAGCAGTTCTTC.

The rearrangement links TRBV5-1 to TRBJ1-2, with D hard to call. Germline V gene sequence: CDR1 SGHRS, CDR2 YFSETQ. The CDR3 runs to 14 residues. V shed 1 base and J shed 2 bases, with 9 bases lying between them. As DNA, the CDR3 is TGCGCCAGCAGCTTGAGTGGCGGCAACTATGGCTACACCTTC. Translating it yields CASSLSGGNYGYTF.

As regards this clone: The same CDR3 arises from other DNA sequences in this sample as well. J is TRBJ1-2 and V is TRBV30, with D tentatively TRBD1 (5 bases). In germline, CDR1 is GTSNPN, CDR2 SVGIG (reference sequence). The V and J ends lost 3 bases and 4 bases respectively, with 12 bases between them. The CDR3 has 13 amino acids. CDR3 region: CAWSPGRSYGYTF. CDR3 in DNA: TGTGCCTGGAGCCCAGGGAGGAGCTATGGCTACACCTTC. The whole variable domain, remainder taken from reference TRBV30 and TRBJ1-2, is SQTIHQWPATLVQPVGSPLSLECTVEGTSNPNLYWYRQAAGRGLQLLFYSVGIGQISSEVPQNLSASRPQDRQFILSSKKLLLSDSGFYLCAWSPGRSYGYTFGSGTRLTVV.

The chain employs TRBV30 and TRBJ2-1, with 8 bases aligning to TRBD2. The CDR3 totals 13 residues. Germline V gene lookup returns CDR1 GTSNPN and CDR2 SVGIG (reference sequence). Germline trimming cut 5 bases from V and 7 bases from J; bases unmatched to any gene: 7. The CDR3 DNA follows: TGTGCCTGGTGTAGCGGGATAACGAATGAGCAGTTCTTC. Its protein product is CAWCSGITNEQFF. Full variable domain (remainder filled in from reference TRBV30 and TRBJ2-1): SQTIHQWPATLVQPVGSPLSLECTVEGTSNPNLYWYRQAAGRGLQLLFYSVGIGQISSEVPQNLSASRPQDRQFILSSKKLLLSDSGFYLCAWCSGITNEQFFGPGTRLTVL.

The gene calls are TRBV28 and TRBJ2-7, with 7 bases that match TRBD1. Germline trimming cut 5 bases from V and 2 bases from J; bases unmatched to any gene: 6. Germline V gene lookup returns CDR1 MDHEN and CDR2 SYDVKM. The CDR3 runs to 14 residues. CDR3 nucleotide sequence: TGTGCCAGCAGTCTGGGACAGCCCACCTACGAGCAGTACTTC. It encodes CASSLGQPTYEQYF.

The sample holds a few counts of this clone. The genes are TRBV18 and TRBJ1-1; TRBD1 agrees at 7 bases. After removal of 4 bases from V and 4 bases from J, the junction contained 3 bases not matched to a gene. Germline values: CDR1 KGHSH, CDR2 LQKENI. The CDR3 is made up of 13 amino acids. CDR3 sequence reads: CASSQGASTEAFF. CDR3 in DNA: TGTGCCAGCTCACAGGGGGCGTCCACTGAAGCTTTCTTT.